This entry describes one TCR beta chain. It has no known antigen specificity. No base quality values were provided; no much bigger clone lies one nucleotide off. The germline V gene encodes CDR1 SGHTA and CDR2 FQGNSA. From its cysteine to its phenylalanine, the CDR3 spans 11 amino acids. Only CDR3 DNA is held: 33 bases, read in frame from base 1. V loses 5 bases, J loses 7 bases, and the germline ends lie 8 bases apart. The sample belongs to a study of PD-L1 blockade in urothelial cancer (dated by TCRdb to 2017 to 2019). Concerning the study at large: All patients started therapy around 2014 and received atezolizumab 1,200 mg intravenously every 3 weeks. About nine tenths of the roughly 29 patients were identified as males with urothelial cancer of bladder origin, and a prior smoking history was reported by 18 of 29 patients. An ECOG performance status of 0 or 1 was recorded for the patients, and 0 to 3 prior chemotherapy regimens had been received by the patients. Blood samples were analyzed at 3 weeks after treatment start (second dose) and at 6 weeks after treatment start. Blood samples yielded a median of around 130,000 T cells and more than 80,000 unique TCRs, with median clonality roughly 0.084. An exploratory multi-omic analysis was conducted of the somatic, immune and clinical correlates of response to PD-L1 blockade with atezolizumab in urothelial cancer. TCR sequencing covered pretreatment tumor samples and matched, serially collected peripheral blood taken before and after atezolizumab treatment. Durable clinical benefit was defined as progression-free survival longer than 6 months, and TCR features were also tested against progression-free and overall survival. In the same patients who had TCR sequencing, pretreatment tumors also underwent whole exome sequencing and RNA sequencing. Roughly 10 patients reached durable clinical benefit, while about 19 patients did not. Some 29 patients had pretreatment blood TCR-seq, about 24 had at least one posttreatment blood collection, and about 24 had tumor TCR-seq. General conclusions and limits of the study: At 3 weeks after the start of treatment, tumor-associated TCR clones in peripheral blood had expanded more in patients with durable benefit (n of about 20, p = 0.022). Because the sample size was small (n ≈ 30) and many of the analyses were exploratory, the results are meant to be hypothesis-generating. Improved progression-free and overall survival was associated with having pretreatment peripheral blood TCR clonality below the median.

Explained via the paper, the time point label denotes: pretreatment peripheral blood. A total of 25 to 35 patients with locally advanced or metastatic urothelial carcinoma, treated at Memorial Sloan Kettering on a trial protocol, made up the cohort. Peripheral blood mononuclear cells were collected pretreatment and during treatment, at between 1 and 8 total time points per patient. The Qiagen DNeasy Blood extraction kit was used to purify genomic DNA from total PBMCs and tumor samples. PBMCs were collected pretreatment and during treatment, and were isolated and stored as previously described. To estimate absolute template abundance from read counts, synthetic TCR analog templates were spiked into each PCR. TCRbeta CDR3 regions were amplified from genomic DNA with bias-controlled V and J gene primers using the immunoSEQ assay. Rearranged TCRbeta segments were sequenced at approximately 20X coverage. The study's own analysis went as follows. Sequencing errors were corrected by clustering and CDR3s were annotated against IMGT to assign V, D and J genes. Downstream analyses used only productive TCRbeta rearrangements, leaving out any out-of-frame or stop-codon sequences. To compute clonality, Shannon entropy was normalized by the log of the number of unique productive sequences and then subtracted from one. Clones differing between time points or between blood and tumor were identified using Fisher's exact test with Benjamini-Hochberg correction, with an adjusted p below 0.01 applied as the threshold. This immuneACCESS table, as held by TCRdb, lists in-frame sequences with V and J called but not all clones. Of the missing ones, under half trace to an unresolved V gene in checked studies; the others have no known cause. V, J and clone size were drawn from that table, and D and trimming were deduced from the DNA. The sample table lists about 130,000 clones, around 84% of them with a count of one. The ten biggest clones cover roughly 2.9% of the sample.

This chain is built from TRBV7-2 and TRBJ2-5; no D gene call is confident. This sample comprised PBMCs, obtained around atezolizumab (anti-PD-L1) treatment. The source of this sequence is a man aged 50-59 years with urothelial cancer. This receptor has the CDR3 CASSQVGTQYF. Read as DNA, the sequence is TGTGCCAGCAGCCAGGTGGGGACCCAGTACTTC.